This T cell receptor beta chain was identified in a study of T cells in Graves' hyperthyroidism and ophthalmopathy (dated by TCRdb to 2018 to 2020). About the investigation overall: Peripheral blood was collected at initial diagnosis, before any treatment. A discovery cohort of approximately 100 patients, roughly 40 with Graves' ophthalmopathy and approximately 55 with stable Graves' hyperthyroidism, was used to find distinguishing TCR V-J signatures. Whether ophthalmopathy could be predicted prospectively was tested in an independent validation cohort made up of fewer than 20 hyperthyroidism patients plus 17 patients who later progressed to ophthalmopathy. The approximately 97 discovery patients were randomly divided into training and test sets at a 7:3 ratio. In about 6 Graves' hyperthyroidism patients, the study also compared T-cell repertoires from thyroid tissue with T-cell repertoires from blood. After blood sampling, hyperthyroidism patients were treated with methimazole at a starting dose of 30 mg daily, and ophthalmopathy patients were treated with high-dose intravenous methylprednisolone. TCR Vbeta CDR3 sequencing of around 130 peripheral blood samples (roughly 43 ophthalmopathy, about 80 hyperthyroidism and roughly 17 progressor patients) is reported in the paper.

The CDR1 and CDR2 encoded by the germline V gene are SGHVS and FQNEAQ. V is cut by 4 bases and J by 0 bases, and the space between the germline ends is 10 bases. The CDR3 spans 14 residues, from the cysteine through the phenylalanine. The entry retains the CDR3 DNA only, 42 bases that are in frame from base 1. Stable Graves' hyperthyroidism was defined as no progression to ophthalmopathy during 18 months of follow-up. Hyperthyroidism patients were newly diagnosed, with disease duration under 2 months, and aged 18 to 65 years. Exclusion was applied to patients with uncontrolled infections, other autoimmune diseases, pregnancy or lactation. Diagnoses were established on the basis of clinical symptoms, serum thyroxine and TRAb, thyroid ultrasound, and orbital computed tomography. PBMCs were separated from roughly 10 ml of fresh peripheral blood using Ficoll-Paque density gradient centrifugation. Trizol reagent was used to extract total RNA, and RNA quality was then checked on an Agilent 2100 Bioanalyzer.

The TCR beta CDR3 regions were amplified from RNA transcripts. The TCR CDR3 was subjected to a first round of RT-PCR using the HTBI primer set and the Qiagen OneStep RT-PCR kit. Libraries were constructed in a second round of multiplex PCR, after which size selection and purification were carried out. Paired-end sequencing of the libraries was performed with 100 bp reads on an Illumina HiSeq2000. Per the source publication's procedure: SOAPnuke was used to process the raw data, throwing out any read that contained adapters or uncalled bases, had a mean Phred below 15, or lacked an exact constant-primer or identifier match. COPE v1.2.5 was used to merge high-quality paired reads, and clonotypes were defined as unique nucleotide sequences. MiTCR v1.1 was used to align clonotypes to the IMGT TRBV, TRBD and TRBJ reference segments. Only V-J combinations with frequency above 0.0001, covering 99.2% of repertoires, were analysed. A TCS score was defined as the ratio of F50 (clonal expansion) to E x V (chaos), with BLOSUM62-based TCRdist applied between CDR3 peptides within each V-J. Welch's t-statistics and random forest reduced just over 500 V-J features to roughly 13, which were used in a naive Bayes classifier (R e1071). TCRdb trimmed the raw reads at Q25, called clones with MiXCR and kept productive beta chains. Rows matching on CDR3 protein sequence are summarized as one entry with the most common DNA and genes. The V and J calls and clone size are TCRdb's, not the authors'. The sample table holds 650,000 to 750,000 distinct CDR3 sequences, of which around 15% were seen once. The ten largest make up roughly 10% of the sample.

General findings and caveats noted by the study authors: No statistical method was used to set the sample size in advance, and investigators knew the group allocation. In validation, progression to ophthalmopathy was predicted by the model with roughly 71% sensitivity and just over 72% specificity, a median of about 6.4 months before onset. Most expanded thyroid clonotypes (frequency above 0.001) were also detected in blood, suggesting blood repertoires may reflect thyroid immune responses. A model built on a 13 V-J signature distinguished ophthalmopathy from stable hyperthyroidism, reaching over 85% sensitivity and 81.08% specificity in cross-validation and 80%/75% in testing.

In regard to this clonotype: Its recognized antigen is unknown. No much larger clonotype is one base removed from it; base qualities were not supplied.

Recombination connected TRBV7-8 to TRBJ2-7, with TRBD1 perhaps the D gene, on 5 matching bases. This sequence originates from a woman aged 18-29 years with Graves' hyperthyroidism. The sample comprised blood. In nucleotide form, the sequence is TGTGCCAGCAGCTGGGCAGGGTTCTCCTACGAGCAGTACTTC. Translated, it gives CASSWAGFSYEQYF.